This paragraph covers one TCR beta chain sequence. The method was immunoSEQ multiplex PCR; TCRdb's version includes in-frame clones alone and lacks a portion of them. Among some 130,000 clones listed, more than 70% were seen once. This record comes from a study of radiation and T cells in renal cell carcinoma. Indicated time point: blood 2 weeks post-SBRT. The treatment: 15 Gy SBRT to primary tumor, nephrectomy 4 weeks later. The sequences come from blood, collected from a patient whose treatment included radiotherapy and nephrectomy. The TCR originated in a woman aged 70-85 years with renal cell carcinoma.

As DNA, the CDR3 is TGTGCCTGGAGTGCATTGAGATATGGCTACACCTTC. It encodes CAWSALRYGYTF. J is TRBJ1-2 and V is TRBV30; D gene uncertain. The CDR3 contains 12 residues. V lost 1 base to trimming and J lost 5 bases, with 8 bases between them. Germline V CDR1 and CDR2: GTSNPN, SVGIG (reference sequence).